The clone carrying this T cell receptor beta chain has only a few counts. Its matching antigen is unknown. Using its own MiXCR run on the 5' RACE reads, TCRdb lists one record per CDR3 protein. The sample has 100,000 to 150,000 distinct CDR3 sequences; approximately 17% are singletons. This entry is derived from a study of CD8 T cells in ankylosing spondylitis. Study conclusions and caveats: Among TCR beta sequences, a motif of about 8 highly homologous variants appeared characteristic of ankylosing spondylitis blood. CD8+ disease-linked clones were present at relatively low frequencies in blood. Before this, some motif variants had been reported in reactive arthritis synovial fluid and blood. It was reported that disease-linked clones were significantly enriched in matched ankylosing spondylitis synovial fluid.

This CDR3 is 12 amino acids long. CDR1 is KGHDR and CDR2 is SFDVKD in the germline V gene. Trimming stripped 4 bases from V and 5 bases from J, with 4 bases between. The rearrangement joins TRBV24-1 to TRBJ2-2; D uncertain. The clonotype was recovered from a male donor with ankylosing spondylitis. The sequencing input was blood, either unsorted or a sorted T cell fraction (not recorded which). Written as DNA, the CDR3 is TGTGCCACCAGTGACTATACCGGGGAGCTGTTTTTT. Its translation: CATSDYTGELFF.